The 27 T cell receptor beta chains reported below all come from one sample, sequenced in a study of cytomegalovirus exposure and HLA in healthy donors. It was with 60 Vbeta and 13 Jbeta primers that the PCR ran. TCRdb's table, derived via immunoSEQ multiplex PCR, lists solely in-frame clones and lacks some. The table records 150,000 to 200,000 clones, about 85% of them present only once. Sequenced input: PBMCs. The receptors were sampled from a boy between 2 and 10 years old in good health and CMV-seronegative.

As regards this clone: At one boundary the junction diverges from the germline segment, which might be a read error. The chain uses TRBV7-9 and TRBJ1-4, with 8 nucleotides matching TRBD1. This CDR3 contains 15 residues. In germline, CDR1 is SEHNR, CDR2 FQNEAQ (reference sequence). The CDR3 DNA follows: TGTTCCAGCAGAAAGGACAGGGCCCCTAATGAAAAACTGTTTTTT. Protein sequence: CSSRKDRAPNEKLFF.

The gene calls are TRBV7-2 and TRBJ2-5; weak D call: TRBD2 (5 bases). CDR1 and CDR2 from the germline V gene are SGHTA and FQGNSA. The CDR3 totals 15 residues. V lost 2 bases to trimming and J lost 4 bases, with 14 bases between them. The CDR3 loop is CASSLSSRGRETQYF. The CDR3 region has the DNA TGTGCCAGCAGCTTAAGCAGCCGGGGAAGAGAGACCCAGTACTTC.

The rearrangement uses TRBV19 and TRBJ2-7; possible D gene TRBD1, 5 bases. Looked up from germline, CDR1 is LNHDA and CDR2 is SQIVND (reference sequence). CDR3 size: 13 residues. V was shortened by 3 bases and J by 4 bases, with 10 bases between the two germline ends. CDR3 residues: CASSILTGYEQYF. The CDR3 DNA sequence: TGTGCCAGTAGTATCCTAACAGGTTACGAGCAGTACTTC.

The chain has TRBV20-1 and TRBJ2-5; the D is unclear. Trimming stripped 3 bases from V and 5 bases from J, with 7 bases between. This CDR3 region has 11 residues. CDR1 is DFQATT, CDR2 SNEGSKA, per germline (reference sequence). The CDR3 reads CSARAAETQYF. CDR3 nucleotide sequence: TGCAGTGCTAGGGCGGCCGAGACCCAGTACTTC.

The chain is built from TRBV9 and TRBJ2-1, with TRBD2 matching over 8 bases. The length of the CDR3 is 16 residues. Germline CDR1 reads SGDLS; CDR2 reads YYNGEE. After removal of 2 bases from V and 5 bases from J, the junction contained 9 bases not matched to a gene. In DNA form, the CDR3 reads TGTGCCAGCAGCGTTTTCTCACTAGCGGCAAACAATGAGCAGTTCTTC. Its protein product is CASSVFSLAANNEQFF.

The rearrangement uses TRBV6-1 and TRBJ2-3; 7 bases line up with TRBD1. The CDR3 is made up of 15 amino acids. V shed 5 bases and J 5 bases; nucleotides not matched to a gene: 10. The germline V gene has CDR1 MNHNS and CDR2 SASEGT. This chain's CDR3 is CASSLVGGAGDTQYF. CDR3 coding DNA: TGTGCCAGCAGTTTGGTAGGGGGCGCGGGAGATACGCAGTATTTT.

The V and J genes are TRBV27 and TRBJ2-6; TRBD1 matches 9 bases. The CDR3 is made up of 19 amino acids. Germline trimming cut 2 bases from V and 2 bases from J; bases unmatched to any gene: 10. Germline lookup yields CDR1 MNHEY and CDR2 SMNVEV (reference sequence). The CDR3 loop reads CASSLRRDRVSPGANVLTF. The CDR3 coding sequence is TGTGCCAGCAGTTTAAGGCGGGACAGGGTATCTCCTGGGGCCAACGTCCTGACTTTC.

The rearrangement uses TRBV28 and TRBJ1-2; D is unclear. The CDR3 spans 15 residues. The V gene's germline CDR1 is MDHEN and CDR2 SYDVKM. Between the trimmed V and J ends, which lost 6 bases and 5 bases, there was a span of 19 bases. In DNA, the CDR3 is TGTGCCAGCAGACCGGGAGAGGGTCTGGTATATGGCTACACCTTC. Encoded protein: CASRPGEGLVYGYTF.

As DNA, the CDR3 is TGCGCCAGCAGCCAAGCCGGACTAACGAAGCACAATGAGCAGTTCTTC. Its translation is CASSQAGLTKHNEQFF. The J gene is TRBJ2-1, the V gene TRBV4-1; the D gene is possibly TRBD2 (6 bases). Germline CDR1 is MGHRA and CDR2 is YSYEKL. This CDR3 has 16 amino acids. The V end lost 1 base, the J end lost 5 bases, and 15 bases lay between the germline ends.

The table lists this clone with a few counts. The gene calls are TRBV2 and TRBJ2-7; D gene ambiguous. The ends were cut back, 3 bases at V and 3 bases at J, with 12 bases in the middle. Germline values: CDR1 SNHLY, CDR2 FYNNEI. CDR3 length: 14 amino acids. CDR3 sequence (DNA): TGTGCCAGCAGTGACCAGACCTACAGCTACGAGCAGTACTTC. This encodes CASSDQTYSYEQYF.

V usage is TRBV28 and J usage is TRBJ2-7; TRBD1 aligns across 7 bases. With V trimmed by 1 base and J by 0 bases, 6 bases remained unmatched. Germline assignment: CDR1 MDHEN and CDR2 SYDVKM. The CDR3 consists of 16 residues. CDR3 nucleotide sequence: TGTGCCAGCAGTTTATCGACCCGGGACAGCTCCTACGAGCAGTACTTC. Amino acid sequence: CASSLSTRDSSYEQYF.

Written as DNA, the CDR3 is TGCGCCAGCAGCTTCGGGTCGAACAGGGGGAACACTGAAGCTTTCTTT. Translating gives CASSFGSNRGNTEAFF. The chain couples TRBV5-1 to TRBJ1-1; 7 nucleotides align to TRBD1. Trimming took 2 bases from V and 1 from J; bases not matched to a gene: 8. CDR1 and CDR2 from the germline V gene are SGHRS and YFSETQ. CDR3 length: 16 amino acids.

This chain joins TRBV20-1 and TRBJ2-7, with a possible D match to TRBD2 (6 bases). Trimming took off 7 bases at V and 0 bases at J, with 7 bases between the two ends. The CDR3 is 11 residues long. The germline gives CDR1 DFQATT, CDR2 SNEGSKA (reference sequence). CDR3 sequence reads: CSVGGSYEQYF. The CDR3 coding sequence is TGCAGTGTCGGGGGCTCCTACGAGCAGTACTTC.

The chain couples TRBV30 to TRBJ2-7; 7 nucleotides line up with TRBD2. Per the germline V gene, CDR1 is GTSNPN and CDR2 is SVGIG (reference sequence). V trimming: 3 bases; J trimming: 2 bases; junction bases outside the gene matches: 10. The CDR3 extends over 15 amino acids. The CDR3 region has the DNA TGTGCCTGGAGGAAGGTGGGAGGGTCGACCTACGAGCAGTACTTC. Its protein product is CAWRKVGGSTYEQYF.

The chain employs TRBV28 and TRBJ1-2; 7 positions match TRBD1. V lost 8 bases, J lost 5 bases, and 5 bases stayed unmatched. CDR1 MDHEN and CDR2 SYDVKM come from the germline V gene. The CDR3 contains 12 residues. Here the CDR3 reads CASPGGRYGYTF. Here the CDR3 DNA reads TGTGCCAGCCCAGGGGGGCGGTATGGCTACACCTTC.

This chain uses TRBV9 with TRBJ2-5; D perhaps matches TRBD1 (5 bases). CDR3 length equals 14 residues. Trimming stripped 2 bases from V and 1 base from J, with 9 bases between. Looked up from germline, CDR1 is SGDLS and CDR2 is YYNGEE. In DNA form, the CDR3 reads TGTGCCAGCAGCGTGGAAGACAGCCAAGAGACCCAGTACTTC. Amino acids: CASSVEDSQETQYF.

This chain links TRBV6-6 with TRBJ1-2, with D possibly TRBD1 on 6 matching bases. Germline V gene lookup returns CDR1 MNHNY and CDR2 SVGAGI (reference sequence). The CDR3 contains 13 residues. V lost 5 bases and J 2 bases, leaving 9 bases between the germline ends. DNA for the CDR3: TGTGCCAGCAGTCCCACAGGGAACTATGGCTACACCTTC. This codes for CASSPTGNYGYTF.

The chain uses TRBV7-9 and TRBJ2-1; the D is unclear. The CDR3 is made up of 18 amino acids. Germline CDR1 SEHNR, CDR2 FQNEAQ (reference sequence). Trimming took 5 bases from V and 8 from J, leaving 28 bases between them. CDR3 sequence (DNA): TGTGCCAGCAGCCGCCCCAAACCGGGTAGCTTCACTGGCTATGAGCAGTTCTTC. Protein: CASSRPKPGSFTGYEQFF. Based on the CDR3 plus reference TRBV7-9 and TRBJ2-1, the full variable domain is DTGVSQNPRHKITKRGQNVTFRCDPISEHNRLYWYRQTLGQGPEFLTYFQNEAQLEKSRLLSDRFSAERPKGSFSTLEIQRTEQGDSAMYLCASSRPKPGSFTGYEQFFGPGTRLTVL.

This clone was counted only a few times. The chain combines TRBV21-1 with TRBJ2-7; TRBD1 is the table's D call, not checked against the DNA. TRBV21-1 corresponds to a pseudogene. The CDR3 runs to 14 residues. The CDR3 DNA is TGTGCCAGTAGACCAGACAGGTTTTTTTACGAGCAGTACTTC. As protein: CASRPDRFFYEQYF.

This chain uses TRBV5-6 with TRBJ2-7; tentative D call: TRBD1 (6 bases). The CDR3 loop spans 14 amino acids. With 1 base removed from V and 6 bases from J, the gap between germline ends came to 14 bases. CDR1 is SGHDT and CDR2 is YYEEEE in the germline V gene. The DNA of the CDR3 is TGTGCCAGCAGCTTGCGTGCACAGGGCCCCGAGCAGTACTTC. The encoded protein is CASSLRAQGPEQYF.

CDR3 residues: CASSLYFTGGYGGYTF. CDR3 nucleotides: TGTGCCAGCAGCCTCTACTTTACAGGGGGCTACGGTGGCTACACCTTC. The chain links TRBV28 to TRBJ1-2, with 9 bases aligning to TRBD1. The CDR3 extends over 16 amino acids. Trimming at V came to 6 bases and at J to 7 bases, leaving 15 bases not matched to a gene. The germline V gene encodes CDR1 MDHEN and CDR2 SYDVKM.

The chain joins TRBV28 to TRBJ2-5; no clear D. The CDR3 spans 12 residues. Trimming cost V 1 base and J 5 bases, with 5 bases left between them. The germline V gene has CDR1 MDHEN and CDR2 SYDVKM. CDR3 amino acids: CASSLYSETQYF. Here the CDR3 DNA reads TGTGCCAGCAGTTTATACTCGGAGACCCAGTACTTC.

In regard to this clone: The sample carries other DNA sequences with the same CDR3. CDR3 DNA: TGCGCCAGCAGCTTAGGACTAGCGGGGGACTACGAGCAGTACTTC. Residues: CASSLGLAGDYEQYF. This rearrangement joins TRBV5-1 to TRBJ2-7, with TRBD2 matching 13 bases. There are 15 residues in the CDR3. Germline V gene data show CDR1 as SGHRS and CDR2 as YFSETQ. J lost 3 bases, V lost 2 bases, and 2 bases had no gene match.

The chain carries TRBV6-5 and TRBJ1-2; no definite D call. From germline, CDR1 is MNHEY and CDR2 SVGAGI. The CDR3 spans 13 residues. Trimming took 6 bases from V and 4 from J, leaving 12 bases between them. CDR3 loop: CASSPGHLYGYTF. In nucleotides, the CDR3 is TGTGCCAGCAGCCCTGGGCACCTCTATGGCTACACCTTC.

The count of this clone is one. At one boundary the junction diverges from the germline segment, which might be a read error. The gene calls are TRBV27 and TRBJ2-7, with TRBD2 matching over 8 bases. The CDR3 is 15 residues long. In germline, CDR1 is MNHEY, CDR2 SMNVEV (reference sequence). Here the CDR3 reads CASRTTRTSSHEQYF. In nucleotides, the CDR3 is TGTGCCAGCAGAACCACCAGGACTAGCTCCCACGAGCAGTACTTC.

The chain recombines TRBV6-6 with TRBJ1-5; D is perhaps TRBD1 (5 bases). The CDR3 loop spans 13 amino acids. Looked up from germline, CDR1 is MNHNY and CDR2 is SVGAGI (reference sequence). Trimming took off 6 bases at V and 5 bases at J, with 11 bases between the two ends. The CDR3 region has the DNA TGTGCCAGCAGACAATGGGGGGATCAGCCCCAGCATTTT. It codes for CASRQWGDQPQHF.

This chain connects TRBV13 to TRBJ2-2; possible D gene TRBD1, 6 bases. Germline V gene lookup returns CDR1 PRHDT and CDR2 FYEKMQ (reference sequence). V lost 7 bases, J lost 4 bases, and 7 bases lay in between. This CDR3 has 12 residues. The CDR3 DNA follows: TGTGCCAGCAACAGGGCCACCGGGGAGCTGTTTTTT. As protein: CASNRATGELFF.